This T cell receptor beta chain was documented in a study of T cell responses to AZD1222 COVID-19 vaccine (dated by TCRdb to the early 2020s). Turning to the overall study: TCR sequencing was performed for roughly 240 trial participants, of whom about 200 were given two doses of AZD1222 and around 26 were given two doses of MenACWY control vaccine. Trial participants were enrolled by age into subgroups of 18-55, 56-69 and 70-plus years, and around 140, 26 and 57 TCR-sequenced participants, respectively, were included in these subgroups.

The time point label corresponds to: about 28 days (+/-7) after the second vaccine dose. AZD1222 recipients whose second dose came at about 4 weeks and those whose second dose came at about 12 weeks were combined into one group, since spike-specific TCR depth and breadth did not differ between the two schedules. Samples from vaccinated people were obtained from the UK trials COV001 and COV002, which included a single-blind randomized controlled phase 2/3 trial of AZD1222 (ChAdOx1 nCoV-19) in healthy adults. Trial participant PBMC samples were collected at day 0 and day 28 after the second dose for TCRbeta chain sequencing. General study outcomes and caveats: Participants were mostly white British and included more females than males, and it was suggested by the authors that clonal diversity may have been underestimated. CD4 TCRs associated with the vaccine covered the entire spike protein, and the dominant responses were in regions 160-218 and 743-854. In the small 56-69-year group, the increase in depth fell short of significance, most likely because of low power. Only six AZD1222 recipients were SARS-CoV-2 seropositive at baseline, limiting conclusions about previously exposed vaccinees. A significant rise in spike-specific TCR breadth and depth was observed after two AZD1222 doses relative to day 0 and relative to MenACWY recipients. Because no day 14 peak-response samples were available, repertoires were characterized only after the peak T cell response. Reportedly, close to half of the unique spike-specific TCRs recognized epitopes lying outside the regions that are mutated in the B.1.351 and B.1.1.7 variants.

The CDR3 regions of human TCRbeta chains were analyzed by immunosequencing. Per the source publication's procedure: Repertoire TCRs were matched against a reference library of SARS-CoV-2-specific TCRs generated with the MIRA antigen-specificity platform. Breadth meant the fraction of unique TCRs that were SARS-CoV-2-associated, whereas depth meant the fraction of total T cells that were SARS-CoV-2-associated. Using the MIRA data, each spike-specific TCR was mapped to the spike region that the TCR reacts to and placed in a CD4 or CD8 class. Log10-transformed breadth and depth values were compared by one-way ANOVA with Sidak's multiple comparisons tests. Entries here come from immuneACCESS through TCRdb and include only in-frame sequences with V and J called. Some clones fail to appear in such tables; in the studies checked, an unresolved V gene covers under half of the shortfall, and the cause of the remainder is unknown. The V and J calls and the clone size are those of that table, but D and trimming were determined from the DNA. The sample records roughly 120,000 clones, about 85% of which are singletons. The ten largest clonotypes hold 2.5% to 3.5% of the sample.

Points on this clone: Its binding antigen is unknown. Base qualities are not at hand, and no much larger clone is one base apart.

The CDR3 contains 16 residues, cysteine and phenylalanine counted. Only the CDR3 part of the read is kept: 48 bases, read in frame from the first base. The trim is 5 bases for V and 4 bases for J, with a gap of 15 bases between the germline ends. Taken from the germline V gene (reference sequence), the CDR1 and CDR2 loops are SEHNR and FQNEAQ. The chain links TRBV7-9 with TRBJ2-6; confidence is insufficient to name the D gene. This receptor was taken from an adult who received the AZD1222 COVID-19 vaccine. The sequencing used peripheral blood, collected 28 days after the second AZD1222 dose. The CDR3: CASSVAPRLGANVLTF. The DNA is TGTGCCAGCAGCGTGGCCCCCAGGTTGGGGGCCAACGTCCTGACTTTC.